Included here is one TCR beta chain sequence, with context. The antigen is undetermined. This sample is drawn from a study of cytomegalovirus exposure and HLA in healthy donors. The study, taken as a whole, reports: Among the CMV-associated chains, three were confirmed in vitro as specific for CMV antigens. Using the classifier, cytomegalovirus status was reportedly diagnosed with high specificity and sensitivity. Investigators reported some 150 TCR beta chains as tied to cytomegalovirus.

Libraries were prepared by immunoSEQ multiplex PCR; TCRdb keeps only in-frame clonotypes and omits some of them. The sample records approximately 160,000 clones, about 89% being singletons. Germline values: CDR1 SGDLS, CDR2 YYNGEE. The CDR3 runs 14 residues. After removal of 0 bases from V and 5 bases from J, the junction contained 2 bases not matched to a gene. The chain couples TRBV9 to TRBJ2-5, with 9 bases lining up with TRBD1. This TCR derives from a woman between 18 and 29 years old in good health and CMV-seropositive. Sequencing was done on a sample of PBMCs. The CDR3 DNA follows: TGTGCCAGCAGCGTAGGGACAGGGGAGGAGACCCAGTACTTC. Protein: CASSVGTGEETQYF.